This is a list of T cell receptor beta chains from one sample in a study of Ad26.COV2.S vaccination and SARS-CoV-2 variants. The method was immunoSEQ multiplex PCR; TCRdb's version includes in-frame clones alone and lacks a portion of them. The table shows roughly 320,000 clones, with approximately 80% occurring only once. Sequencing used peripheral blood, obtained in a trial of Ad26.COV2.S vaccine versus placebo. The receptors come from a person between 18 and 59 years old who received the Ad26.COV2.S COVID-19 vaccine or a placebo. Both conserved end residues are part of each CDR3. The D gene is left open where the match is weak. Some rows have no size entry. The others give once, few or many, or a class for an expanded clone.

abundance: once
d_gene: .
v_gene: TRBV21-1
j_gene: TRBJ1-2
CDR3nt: TGTGCCAGCAGCAAAGAAAAGGGAGGCTGGGAGGGTGGCTACACCTTC
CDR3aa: CASSKEKGGWEGGYTF

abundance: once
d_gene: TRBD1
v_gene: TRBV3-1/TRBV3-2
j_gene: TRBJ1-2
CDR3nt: TGTGCCAGCAGCCAAGTCCTCGGACAGGGTAACTATGGCTACACCTTC
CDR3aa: CASSQVLGQGNYGYTF

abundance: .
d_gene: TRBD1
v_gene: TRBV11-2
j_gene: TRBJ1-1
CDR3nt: TGTGCCAGCAGCTCCCGGACAGGTAGAGGCACTGAAGCTTTCTTT
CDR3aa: CASSSRTGRGTEAFF

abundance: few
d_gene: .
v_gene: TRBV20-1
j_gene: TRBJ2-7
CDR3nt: TGCAGTGCTAGTCACAGCGGAGGACGATACGAGCAGTACTTC
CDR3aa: CSASHSGGRYEQYF

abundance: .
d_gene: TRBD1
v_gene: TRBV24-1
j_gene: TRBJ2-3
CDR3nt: TGTGCCACCAGTGACTTCGGGACAGGGAATACAGATACGCAGTATTTT
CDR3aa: CATSDFGTGNTDTQYF

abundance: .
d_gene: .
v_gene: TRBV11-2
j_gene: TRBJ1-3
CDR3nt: TGTGCCAGCAGCTTCCGCCACCCGGGAAACACCATATATTTT
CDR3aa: CASSFRHPGNTIYF

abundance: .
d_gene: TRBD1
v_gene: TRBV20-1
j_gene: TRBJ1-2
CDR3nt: TGCAGTGCTAGTCTCGGGACAGGGAGCTATGGCTACACCTTC
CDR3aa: CSASLGTGSYGYTF

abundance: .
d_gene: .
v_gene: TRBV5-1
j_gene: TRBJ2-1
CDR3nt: TGCGCCAGCAGCCCAACAGGGAGGCGGAACAATGAGCAGTTCTTC
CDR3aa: CASSPTGRRNNEQFF

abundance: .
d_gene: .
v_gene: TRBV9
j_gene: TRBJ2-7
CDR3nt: TGTGCCAGCAGCGTAGATGCCCATTCCTACGAGCAGTACTTC
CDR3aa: CASSVDAHSYEQYF

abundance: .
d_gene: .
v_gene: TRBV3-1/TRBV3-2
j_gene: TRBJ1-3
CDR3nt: TGTGCCAGCAGCCAAGATTGGGGGGGCTCTGGAAACACCATATATTTT
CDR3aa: CASSQDWGGSGNTIYF

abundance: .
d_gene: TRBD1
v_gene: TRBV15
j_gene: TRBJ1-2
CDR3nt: TGTGCCACCAGCAGAGATGGATTTGGGGCGACAGGGGGCGAGTCCGGCTACACCTTC
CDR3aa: CATSRDGFGATGGESGYTF

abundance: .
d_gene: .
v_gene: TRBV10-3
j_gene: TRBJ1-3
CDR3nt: TGTGCCATCAGTGCTTGGCGACGGGTCGAGCGTGGGCACTCTGGAAACACCATATATTTT
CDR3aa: CAISAWRRVERGHSGNTIYF

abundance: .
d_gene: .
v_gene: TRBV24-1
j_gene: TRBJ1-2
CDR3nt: TGTGCCACCAGAGGGGACGGAGATGGTGGCTACACCTTC
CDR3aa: CATRGDGDGGYTF

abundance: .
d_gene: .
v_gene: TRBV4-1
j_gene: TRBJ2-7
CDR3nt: TGCGCCAGCAGCCAAGACAGGGTCTTGTGGGAGCAGTACTTC
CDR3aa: CASSQDRVLWEQYF

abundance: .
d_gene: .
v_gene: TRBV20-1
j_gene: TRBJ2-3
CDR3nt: TGCAGTGCTAGTGGCGGGGCCGCAGATACGCAGTATTTT
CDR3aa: CSASGGAADTQYF

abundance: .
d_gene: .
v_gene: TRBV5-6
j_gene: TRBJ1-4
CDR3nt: TGTGCCAGCAGCGATACCGGGACACGGGGGCGAAAACTGTTTTTT
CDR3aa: CASSDTGTRGRKLFF

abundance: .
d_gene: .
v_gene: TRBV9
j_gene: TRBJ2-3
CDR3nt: TGTGCCAGCAGCGTAGGCGACTACCGAGATACGCAGTATTTT
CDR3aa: CASSVGDYRDTQYF

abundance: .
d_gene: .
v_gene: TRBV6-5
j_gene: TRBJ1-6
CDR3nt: TGTGCCAGCAGTTACACGGGGAATTCACCCCTCCACTTT
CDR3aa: CASSYTGNSPLHF

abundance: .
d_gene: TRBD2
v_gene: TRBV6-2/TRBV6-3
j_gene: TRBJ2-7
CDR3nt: TGTGCCAGCAGCCCTAGGAGGACAGCGGGGGGTCTAAGCGAGCAGTACTTC
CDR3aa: CASSPRRTAGGLSEQYF

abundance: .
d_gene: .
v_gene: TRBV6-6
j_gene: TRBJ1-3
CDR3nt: TGTGCCAGCAGCATCGACAGCCGCATCTCTGGAAACACCATATATTTT
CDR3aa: CASSIDSRISGNTIYF

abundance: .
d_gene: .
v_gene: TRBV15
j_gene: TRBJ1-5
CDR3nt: TGTGCCACCAGCAGAGATCGCGGGACAAGGCATTTT
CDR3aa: CATSRDRGTRHF

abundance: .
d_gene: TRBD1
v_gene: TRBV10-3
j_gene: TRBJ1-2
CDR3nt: TGTGCCATCAGTGAGGGGACAGGGACTGGCTACACCTTC
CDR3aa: CAISEGTGTGYTF

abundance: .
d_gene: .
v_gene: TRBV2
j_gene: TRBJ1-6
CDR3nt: TGTGCCAGCAGCGGACAAGTCAGTAATTCACCCCTCCACTTT
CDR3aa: CASSGQVSNSPLHF

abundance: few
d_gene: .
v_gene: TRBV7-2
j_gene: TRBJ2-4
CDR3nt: TGTGCCAGCAGCCCCGGAGTAACTCCGGCCAAAAACATTCAGTACTTC
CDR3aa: CASSPGVTPAKNIQYF

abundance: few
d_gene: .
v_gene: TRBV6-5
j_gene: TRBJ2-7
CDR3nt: TGTGCCAGCAGTCCCGGACCCAGGGGCAACGAGCAGTACTTC
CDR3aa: CASSPGPRGNEQYF

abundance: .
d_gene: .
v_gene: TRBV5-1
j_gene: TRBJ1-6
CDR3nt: TGCGCCAGCAGCGGCACGGCGAATGTTGGCCCCTATTCACCCCTCCACTTT
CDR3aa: CASSGTANVGPYSPLHF

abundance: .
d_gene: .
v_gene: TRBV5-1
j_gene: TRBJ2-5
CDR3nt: TGCGCCAGCAGCACCCCGACTTCGGGGACCCAAGAGACCCAGTACTTC
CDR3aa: CASSTPTSGTQETQYF

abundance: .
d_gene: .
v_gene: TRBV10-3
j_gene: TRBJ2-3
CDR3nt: TGTGCCACCCGCAAGGGGGGGGGCACAGATACGCAGTATTTT
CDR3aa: CATRKGGGTDTQYF

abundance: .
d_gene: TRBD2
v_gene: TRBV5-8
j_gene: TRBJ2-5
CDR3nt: TGTGCCAGCAGCTTGGAGAGACTAGCGATCGGGTTGTACTTC
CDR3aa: CASSLERLAIGLYF

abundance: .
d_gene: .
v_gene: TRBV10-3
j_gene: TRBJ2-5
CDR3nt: TGTGCCAACTCCGGGACGGGATGGACCCAGTACTTC
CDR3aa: CANSGTGWTQYF

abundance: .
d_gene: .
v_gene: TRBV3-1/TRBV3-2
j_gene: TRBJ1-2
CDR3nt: TGTGCCAGCAGCCCCATCCGTGTGGGGGGCTACACCTTC
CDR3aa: CASSPIRVGGYTF

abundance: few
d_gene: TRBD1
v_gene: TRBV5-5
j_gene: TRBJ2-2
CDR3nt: TGTGCCAGCAGCTTGATGAGGGGGCAACATACCGGGGAGCTGTTTTTT
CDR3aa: CASSLMRGQHTGELFF

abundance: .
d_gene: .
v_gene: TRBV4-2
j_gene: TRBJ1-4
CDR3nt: TGTGCCAGCAGCCAAGATGGAGGGGAAAAACTGTTTTTT
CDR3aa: CASSQDGGEKLFF

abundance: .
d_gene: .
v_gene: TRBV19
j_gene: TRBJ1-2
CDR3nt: TGTGCCAGTAGTATTGGGAGAGTCAACTATGGCTACACCTTC
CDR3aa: CASSIGRVNYGYTF

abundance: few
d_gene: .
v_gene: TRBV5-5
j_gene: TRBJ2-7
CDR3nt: TGTGCCAGCAGCTTCGGGGGGACCACAGGGACTACACTCCCAACCCAACAGTACTTC
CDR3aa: CASSFGGTTGTTLPTQQYF

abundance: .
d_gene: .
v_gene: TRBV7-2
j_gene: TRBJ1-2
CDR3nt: TGTGCCAGCAGCTTAGTGCGGTGGGCTCCCCTGAACTATGGCTACACCTTC
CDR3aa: CASSLVRWAPLNYGYTF